The rows below give T cell receptor beta chains drawn from one sample of a study of blood T cell repertoires in COVID-19. TCRdb's table, derived via immunoSEQ multiplex PCR, lists solely in-frame clones and lacks some. The sample includes tens of thousands of clones, about 80% seen only once; the top ten take around 9.6%. Sequenced: peripheral blood. These receptors were collected from a man older than 75 with COVID-19, enrolled during active disease. The CDR3 runs from the conserved cysteine through the conserved F or W. A D gene is named only where the DNA matches it firmly. For some rows the clone size is stated as once, few or many, or as a class when expanded; others skip it.

>TRBD2|TRBV3-1/TRBV3-2|-|TRBJ2-1
TGTGCCAGCAGCCCCCCGACTAGCGGGAGCAACAATGAGCAGTTCTTC
CASSPPTSGSNNEQFF
>TRBD1|TRBV28|-|TRBJ1-1
TGTGCCAGCAGGGACAGGGACACTGAAGCTTTCTTT
CASRDRDTEAFF
>TRBD1|TRBV6-2/TRBV6-3|-|TRBJ1-2
TGTGCCAGCAGCAGCCCCGGGACAGGGGGCCGCTATGGCTACACCTTC
CASSSPGTGGRYGYTF
>TRBD1|TRBV7-2|-|TRBJ1-1
TGTGCCAGCAGCTTGGGGGACAGGGGACTGGCGGGGGACACTGAAGCTTTCTTT
CASSLGDRGLAGDTEAFF
>TRBD1|TRBV2|-|TRBJ2-3
TGTGCCAGCAGTCATGAACAGGACAGGCTTACCACAGATACGCAGTATTTT
CASSHEQDRLTTDTQYF
>-|TRBV28|once|TRBJ2-6
TGTGCCAGCAGTTTGACAGGAAGCTCTGGGGCCAACGTCCTGACTTTC
CASSLTGSSGANVLTF
>TRBD2|TRBV24-1|few|TRBJ2-5
TGTGCCACCAGTGACCCGGGACTAGCGAAACAAGAGACCCAGTACTTC
CATSDPGLAKQETQYF
>-|TRBV29-1|-|TRBJ1-2
TGCAGCGTCGACAGGCTCTATGGCTACACCTTC
CSVDRLYGYTF
>-|TRBV27|few|TRBJ1-5
TGTGCCAGCAGTTTGAGTTGGGGAGGGGACACTAATAGCAATCAGCCCCAGCATTTT
CASSLSWGGDTNSNQPQHF
>-|TRBV27|-|TRBJ2-5
TGTGCCGCCGCCGACGGAGTAACGGTCACCCAGTACTTC
CAAADGVTVTQYF
>TRBD2|TRBV30|-|TRBJ2-1
TGTGCCTGGGGGGGGACTAGCGGTTTGAGGGATGAGCAGTTCTTC
CAWGGTSGLRDEQFF
>-|TRBV10-3|once|TRBJ2-7
TGTGCCATCAGTGAATTGGGGACTCTCTACGAGCAGTACTTC
CAISELGTLYEQYF
>TRBD2|TRBV7-6|-|TRBJ2-1
TGTGCCAGCAGCTTAACTCTAGCGGCCGCGTACAATGAGCAGTTCTTC
CASSLTLAAAYNEQFF
>-|TRBV28|-|TRBJ2-7
TGTGCCAGCAGGCCGGGGACTGGCTGGGCCTACGAGCAGTACTTC
CASRPGTGWAYEQYF
>-|TRBV2|once|TRBJ1-2
TGTGCCAGCAGTGAAGCGGGAGCCGGGTCCTCTAACTATGGCTACACCTTC
CASSEAGAGSSNYGYTF
>-|TRBV29-1|-|TRBJ1-2
TGCAGCGTTAACCAGAACTATGGCTACACCTTC
CSVNQNYGYTF